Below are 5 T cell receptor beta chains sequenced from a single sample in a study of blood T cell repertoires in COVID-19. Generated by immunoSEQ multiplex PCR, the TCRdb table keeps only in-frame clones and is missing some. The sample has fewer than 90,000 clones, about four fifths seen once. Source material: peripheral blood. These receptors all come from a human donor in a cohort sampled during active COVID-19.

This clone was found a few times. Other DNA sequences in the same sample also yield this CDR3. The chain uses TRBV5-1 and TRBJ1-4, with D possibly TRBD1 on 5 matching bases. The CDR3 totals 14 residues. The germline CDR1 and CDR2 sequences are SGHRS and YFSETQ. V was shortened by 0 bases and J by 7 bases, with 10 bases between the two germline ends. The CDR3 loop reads CASSLGGLGEKLFF. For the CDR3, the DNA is TGCGCCAGCAGCTTGGGGGGACTGGGTGAAAAACTGTTTTTT.

CDR3 protein: CASSVSGSATYNEQFF. The CDR3 DNA follows: TGTGCCAGCAGCGTTAGCGGGAGTGCTACCTACAATGAGCAGTTCTTC. V is TRBV7-2 and J is TRBJ2-1; TRBD2 matches 9 bases. The CDR3 sequence is 16 residues long. The germline gives CDR1 SGHTA, CDR2 FQGNSA. J lost 2 bases, V lost 5 bases, and 7 bases had no gene match.

Written as DNA, the CDR3 is TGTGCCAGCAGTTCATTGTCAGGGCCCTTCTCCTACGAGCAGTACTTC. Amino acid sequence: CASSSLSGPFSYEQYF. V gene TRBV27 combines with J gene TRBJ2-7, with a possible D match to TRBD1 (5 bases). Per germline, CDR1 MNHEY and CDR2 SMNVEV (reference sequence). The CDR3 consists of 16 residues. V dropped 4 bases and J dropped 0 bases, with 16 bases sitting between them.

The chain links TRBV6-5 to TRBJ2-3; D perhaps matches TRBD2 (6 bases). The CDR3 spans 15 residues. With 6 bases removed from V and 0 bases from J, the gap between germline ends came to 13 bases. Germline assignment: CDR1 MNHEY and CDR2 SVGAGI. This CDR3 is CASRGRELSTDTQYF. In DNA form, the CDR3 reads TGTGCCAGCAGGGGCCGGGAGCTTAGCACAGATACGCAGTATTTT.

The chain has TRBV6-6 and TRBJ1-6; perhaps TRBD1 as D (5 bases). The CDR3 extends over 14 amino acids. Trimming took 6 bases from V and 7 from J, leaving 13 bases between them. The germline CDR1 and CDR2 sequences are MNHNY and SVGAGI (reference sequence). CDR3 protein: CASSLRGDNSPLHF. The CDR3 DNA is TGTGCCAGCAGCCTTCGGGGGGACAATTCACCCCTCCACTTT.